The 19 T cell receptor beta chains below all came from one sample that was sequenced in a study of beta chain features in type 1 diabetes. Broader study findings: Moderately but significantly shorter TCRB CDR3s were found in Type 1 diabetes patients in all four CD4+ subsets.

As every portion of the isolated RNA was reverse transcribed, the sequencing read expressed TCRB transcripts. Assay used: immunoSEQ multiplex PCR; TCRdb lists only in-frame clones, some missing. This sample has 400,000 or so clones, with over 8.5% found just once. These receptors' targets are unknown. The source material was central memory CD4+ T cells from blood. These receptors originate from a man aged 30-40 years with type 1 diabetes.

The CDR3 nucleotides read TGTGCCAGCAGTGCCACGGGGCGGCCCTATGGCTACACCTTC. Its translation: CASSATGRPYGYTF. V gene TRBV6-4 combines with J gene TRBJ1-2; weak D call: TRBD1 (5 bases). Deletions cut 4 bases from V and 4 bases from J, with 13 bases between. The CDR3 runs 14 residues. In germline, CDR1 is MRHNA, CDR2 SNTAGT.

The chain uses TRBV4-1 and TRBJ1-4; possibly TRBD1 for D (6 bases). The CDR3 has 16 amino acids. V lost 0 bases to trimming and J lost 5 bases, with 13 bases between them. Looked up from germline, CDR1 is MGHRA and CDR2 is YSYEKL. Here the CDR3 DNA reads TGCGCCAGCAGCCAAGAAGCGGGACACCCGAATGAAAAACTGTTTTTT. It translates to CASSQEAGHPNEKLFF.

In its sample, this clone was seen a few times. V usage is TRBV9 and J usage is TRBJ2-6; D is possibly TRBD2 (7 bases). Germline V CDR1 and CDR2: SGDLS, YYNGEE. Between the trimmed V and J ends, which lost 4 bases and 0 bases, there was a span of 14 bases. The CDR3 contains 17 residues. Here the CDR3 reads CASSPWEGGSGANVLTF. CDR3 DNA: TGTGCCAGCAGCCCATGGGAGGGGGGCTCTGGGGCCAACGTCCTGACTTTC.

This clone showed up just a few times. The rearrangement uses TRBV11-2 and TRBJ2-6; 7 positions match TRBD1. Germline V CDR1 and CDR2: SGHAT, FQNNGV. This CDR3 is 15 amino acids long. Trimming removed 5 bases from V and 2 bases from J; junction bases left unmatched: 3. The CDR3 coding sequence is TGTGCCAGCAGCCCGGGACAGCCTGGGGCCAACGTCCTGACTTTC. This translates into CASSPGQPGANVLTF.

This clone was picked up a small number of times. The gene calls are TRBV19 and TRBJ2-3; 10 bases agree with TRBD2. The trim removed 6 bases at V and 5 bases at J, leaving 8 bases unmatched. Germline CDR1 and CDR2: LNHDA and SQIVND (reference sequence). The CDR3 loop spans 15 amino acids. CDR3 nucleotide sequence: TGTGCCAGTAGGGGGCCTAGCGGGAGCGGAGATACGCAGTATTTT. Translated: CASRGPSGSGDTQYF.

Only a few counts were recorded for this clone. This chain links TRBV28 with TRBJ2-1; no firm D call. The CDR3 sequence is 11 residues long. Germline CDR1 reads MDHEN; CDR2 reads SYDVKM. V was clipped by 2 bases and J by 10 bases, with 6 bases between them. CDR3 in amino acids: CASSLRREQFF. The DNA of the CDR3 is TGTGCCAGCAGTTTAAGGCGCGAGCAGTTCTTC. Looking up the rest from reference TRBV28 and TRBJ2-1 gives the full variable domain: DVKVTQSSRYLVKRTGEKVFLECVQDMDHENMFWYRQDPGLGLRLIYFSYDVKMKEKGDIPEGYSVSREKKERFSLILESASTNQTSMYLCASSLRREQFFGPGTRLTVL.

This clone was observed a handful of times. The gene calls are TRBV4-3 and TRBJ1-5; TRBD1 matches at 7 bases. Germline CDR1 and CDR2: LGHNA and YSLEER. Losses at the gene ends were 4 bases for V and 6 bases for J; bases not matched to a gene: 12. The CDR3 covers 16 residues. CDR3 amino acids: CASSPAGGRGIQPQHF. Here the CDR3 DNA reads TGCGCCAGCAGCCCAGCAGGGGGACGGGGTATTCAGCCCCAGCATTTT.

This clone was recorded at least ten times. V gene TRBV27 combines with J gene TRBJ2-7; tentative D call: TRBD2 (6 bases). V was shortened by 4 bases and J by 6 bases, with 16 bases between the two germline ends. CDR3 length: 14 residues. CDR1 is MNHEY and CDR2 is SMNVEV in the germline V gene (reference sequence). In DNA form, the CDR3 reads TGTGCCAGCAGTTATGGCAGGGAGGAACGCGAGCAGTACTTC. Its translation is CASSYGREEREQYF.

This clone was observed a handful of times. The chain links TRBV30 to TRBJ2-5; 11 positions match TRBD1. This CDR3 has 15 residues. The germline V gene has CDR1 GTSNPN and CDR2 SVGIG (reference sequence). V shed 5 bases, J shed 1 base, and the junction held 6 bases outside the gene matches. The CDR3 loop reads CAWETGQGVQETQYF. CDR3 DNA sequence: TGTGCCTGGGAGACGGGACAGGGGGTCCAAGAGACCCAGTACTTC.

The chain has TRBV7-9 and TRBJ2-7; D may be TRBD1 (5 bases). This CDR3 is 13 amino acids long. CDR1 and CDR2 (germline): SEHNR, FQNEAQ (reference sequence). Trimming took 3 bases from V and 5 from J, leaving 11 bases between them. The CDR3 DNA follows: TGTGCCAGCAGCTTGAAGGGGATTGACGAGCAGTACTTC. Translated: CASSLKGIDEQYF.

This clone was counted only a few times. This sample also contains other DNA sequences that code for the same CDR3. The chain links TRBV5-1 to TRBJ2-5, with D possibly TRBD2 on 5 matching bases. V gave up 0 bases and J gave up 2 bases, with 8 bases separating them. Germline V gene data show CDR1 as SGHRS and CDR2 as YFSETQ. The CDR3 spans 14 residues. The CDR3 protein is CASSLGTGQETQYF. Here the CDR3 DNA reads TGCGCCAGCAGCTTGGGGACGGGACAAGAGACCCAGTACTTC.

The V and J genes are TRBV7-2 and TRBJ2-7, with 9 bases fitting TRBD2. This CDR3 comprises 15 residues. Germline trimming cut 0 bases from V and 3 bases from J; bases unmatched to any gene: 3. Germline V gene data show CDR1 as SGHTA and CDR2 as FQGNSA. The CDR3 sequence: CASSLAGAGGYEQYF. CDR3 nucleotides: TGTGCCAGCAGCTTAGCAGGAGCGGGAGGCTACGAGCAGTACTTC.

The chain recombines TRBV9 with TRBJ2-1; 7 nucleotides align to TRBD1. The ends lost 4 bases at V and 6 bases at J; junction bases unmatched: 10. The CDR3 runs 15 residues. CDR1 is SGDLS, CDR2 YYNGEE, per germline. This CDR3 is CASSKDRLLSNEQFF. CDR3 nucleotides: TGTGCCAGCAGCAAGGACAGGTTGCTTTCCAATGAGCAGTTCTTC.

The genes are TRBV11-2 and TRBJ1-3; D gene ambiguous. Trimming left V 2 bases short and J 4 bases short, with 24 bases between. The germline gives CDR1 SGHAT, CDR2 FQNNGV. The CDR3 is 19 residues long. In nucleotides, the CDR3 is TGTGCCAGCAGCTTATCATTTTTTACCCAACATCGGGAGGGAAACACCATATATTTT. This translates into CASSLSFFTQHREGNTIYF.

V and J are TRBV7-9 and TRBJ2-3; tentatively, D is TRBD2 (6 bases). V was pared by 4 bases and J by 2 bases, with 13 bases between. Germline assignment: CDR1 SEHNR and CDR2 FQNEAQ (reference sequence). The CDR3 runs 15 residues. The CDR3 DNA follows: TGTGCCAGCAGCTCCGTCCGGGAGCTCACAGATACGCAGTATTTT. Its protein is CASSSVRELTDTQYF. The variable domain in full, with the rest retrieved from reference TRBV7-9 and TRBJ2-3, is DTGVSQNPRHKITKRGQNVTFRCDPISEHNRLYWYRQTLGQGPEFLTYFQNEAQLEKSRLLSDRFSAERPKGSFSTLEIQRTEQGDSAMYLCASSSVRELTDTQYFGPGTRLTVL.

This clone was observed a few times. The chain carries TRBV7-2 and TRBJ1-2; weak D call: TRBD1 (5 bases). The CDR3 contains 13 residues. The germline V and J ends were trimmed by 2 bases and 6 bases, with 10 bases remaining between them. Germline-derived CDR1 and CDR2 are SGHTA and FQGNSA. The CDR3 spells CASSLLQGNGYTF. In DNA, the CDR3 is TGTGCCAGCAGCTTATTGCAGGGTAATGGCTACACCTTC.

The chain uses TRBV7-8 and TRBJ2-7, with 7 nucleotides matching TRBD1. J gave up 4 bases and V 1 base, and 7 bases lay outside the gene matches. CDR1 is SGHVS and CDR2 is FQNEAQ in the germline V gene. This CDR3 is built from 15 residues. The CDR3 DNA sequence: TGTGCCAGCAGCTTAGTCACAGGGGCTGGGTACGAGCAGTACTTC. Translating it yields CASSLVTGAGYEQYF.

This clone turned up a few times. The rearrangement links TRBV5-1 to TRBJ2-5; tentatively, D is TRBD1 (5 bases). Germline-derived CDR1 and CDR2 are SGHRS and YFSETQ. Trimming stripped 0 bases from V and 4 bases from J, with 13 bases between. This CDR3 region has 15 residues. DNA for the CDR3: TGCGCCAGCAGCTTGGCAACAGGTCGAGGAGAGACCCAGTACTTC. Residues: CASSLATGRGETQYF.

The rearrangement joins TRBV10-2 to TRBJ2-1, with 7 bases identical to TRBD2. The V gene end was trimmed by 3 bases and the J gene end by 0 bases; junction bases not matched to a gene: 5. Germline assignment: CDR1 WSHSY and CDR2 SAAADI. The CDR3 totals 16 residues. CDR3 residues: CASSDPSGSSYNEQFF. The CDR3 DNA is TGCGCCAGCAGTGATCCTAGCGGAAGCTCCTACAATGAGCAGTTCTTC.